This T cell receptor beta chain derives from a study of shared clonotypes between healthy human individuals. Study-wide background: Donor ages ranged 18 to 49 years: a couple of women, a few men. Each donor contributed plates that comprised three CD4 naive, three CD4 memory, two CD8 naive and one CD8 memory.

This CDR3 spans 14 amino acids. Germline V gene lookup returns CDR1 MDHEN and CDR2 SYDVKM. Trimming left V 5 bases short and J 1 base short, with 9 bases between. Study conclusions and caveats: Larger estimated richness was generally seen in naive subsets than in memory subsets.

Regarding this clone: Antigen: not known.

Clones were read by immunoSEQ multiplex PCR, and TCRdb kept only the in-frame ones, dropping some. This sample has around 690,000 clones; about 90% occur once, and the top ten carry 30% to 40%. The V call is TRBV28, the J call TRBJ1-5; a weak D match, TRBD1 (5 bases). This receptor was identified in a young man in good health. Some clones in this sample may be carry-over from other donors' samples. The sequenced sample consisted of memory CD8+ T cells from PBMCs. The subset denotes: CD45RO+ cells pooled with CCR7-negative TemRA cells. In nucleotides, the CDR3 is TGTGCCAGCAGTCCCTGGGACAGCAATCAGCCCCAGCATTTT. Translating it yields CASSPWDSNQPQHF. Filled out from reference TRBV28 and TRBJ1-5, the complete variable domain reads DVKVTQSSRYLVKRTGEKVFLECVQDMDHENMFWYRQDPGLGLRLIYFSYDVKMKEKGDIPEGYSVSREKKERFSLILESASTNQTSMYLCASSPWDSNQPQHFGDGTRLSIL.